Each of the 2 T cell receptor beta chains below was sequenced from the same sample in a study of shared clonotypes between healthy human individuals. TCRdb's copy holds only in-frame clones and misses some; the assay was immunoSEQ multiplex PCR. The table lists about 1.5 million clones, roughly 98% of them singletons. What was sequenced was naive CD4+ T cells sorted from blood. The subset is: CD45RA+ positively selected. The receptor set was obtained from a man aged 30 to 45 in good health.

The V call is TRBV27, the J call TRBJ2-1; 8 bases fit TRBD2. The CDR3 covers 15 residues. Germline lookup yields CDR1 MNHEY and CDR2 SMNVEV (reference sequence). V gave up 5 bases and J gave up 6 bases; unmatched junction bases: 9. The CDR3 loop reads CASSTRSGIINEQFF. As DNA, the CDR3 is TGTGCCAGCAGTACCCGTAGCGGGATTATCAATGAGCAGTTCTTC.

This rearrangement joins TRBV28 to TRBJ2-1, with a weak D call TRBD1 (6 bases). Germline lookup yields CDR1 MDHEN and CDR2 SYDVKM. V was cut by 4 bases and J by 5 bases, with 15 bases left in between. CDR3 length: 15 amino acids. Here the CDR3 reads CASSSAGTNNNEQFF. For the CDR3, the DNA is TGTGCCAGCAGTTCGGCCGGGACAAACAACAATGAGCAGTTCTTC.